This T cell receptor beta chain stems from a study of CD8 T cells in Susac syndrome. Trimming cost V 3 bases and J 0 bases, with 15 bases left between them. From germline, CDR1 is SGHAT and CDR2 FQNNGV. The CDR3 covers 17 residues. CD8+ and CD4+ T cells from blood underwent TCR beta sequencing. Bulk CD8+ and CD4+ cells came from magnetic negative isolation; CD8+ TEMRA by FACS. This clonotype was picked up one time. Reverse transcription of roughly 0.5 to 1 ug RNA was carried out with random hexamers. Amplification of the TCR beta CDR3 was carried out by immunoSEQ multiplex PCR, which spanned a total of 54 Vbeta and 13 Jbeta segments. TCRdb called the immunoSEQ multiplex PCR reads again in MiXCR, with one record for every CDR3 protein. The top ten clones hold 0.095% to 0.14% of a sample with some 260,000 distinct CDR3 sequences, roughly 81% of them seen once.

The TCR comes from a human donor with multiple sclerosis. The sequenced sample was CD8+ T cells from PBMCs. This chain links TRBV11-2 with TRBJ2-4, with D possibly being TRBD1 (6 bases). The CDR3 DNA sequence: TGTGCCAGCAGCTTCCTTGGACAGACCTTAGCCAAAAACATTCAGTACTTC. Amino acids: CASSFLGQTLAKNIQYF.